The rows below give T cell receptor beta chains drawn from one sample of a study of identical twins. MiXCR, run by TCRdb on the 5' RACE reads, gives a single entry per CDR3 protein. Of hundreds of thousands of distinct CDR3 sequences listed, 15% to 20% were seen once; the top ten hold about an eighth. These data are also associated with another study on T cells expressing NK-cell markers.

The sequencing sample was made of PBMCs. The origin of the receptors is a woman aged 18-30 years in good health. Both conserved end residues are part of each CDR3. A D gene is named only where the DNA matches it firmly. Only some rows state a clone size, as once, few, many or a class for expanded clones.

length | size | J | V | D | DNA | CDR3
14 | NA | TRBJ2-5 | TRBV15 | TRBD2 | TGTGCCACCAGCAGATACAGACTAGCGGGAGCCCAGTACTTC | CATSRYRLAGAQYF
15 | NA | TRBJ2-6 | TRBV12-3/TRBV12-4 | NA | TGTGCCAGCAGTTTTGGGGCAGCCGGGGCCAACGTCCTGACTTTC | CASSFGAAGANVLTF
15 | many | TRBJ1-4 | TRBV20-1 | TRBD1 | TGCAGTGCAACCGGGACAGGAGTCACCAATGAAAAACTGTTTTTT | CSATGTGVTNEKLFF
14 | few | TRBJ2-7 | TRBV20-1 | TRBD1 | TGCAGTGCTAGACAACGGACAGGGGGCCACGAGCAGTACTTC | CSARQRTGGHEQYF
13 | few | TRBJ2-3 | TRBV7-8 | NA | TGTGCCAGCACCCCGACGCCAGCAGGGGTGGAGTATTTT | CASTPTPAGVEYF
15 | few | TRBJ1-1 | TRBV6-2/TRBV6-3 | NA | TGTGCCACCCTCACGCCGACTATATCGAACACTGAAGCTTTCTTT | CATLTPTISNTEAFF
16 | many | TRBJ2-7 | TRBV7-2 | TRBD2 | TGTGCCAGCAGCTACTTAGGGACTAGCGGGATACACGAGCAGTACTTC | CASSYLGTSGIHEQYF
13 | many | TRBJ1-1 | TRBV12-3/TRBV12-4 | NA | TGTGCCAGTGGTGTGACAGAGAACACTGAAGCTTTCTTT | CASGVTENTEAFF
13 | once | TRBJ2-7 | TRBV5-1 | NA | TGCGCCAGCTCGGAAACAGGTACCTACGAGCAGTACTTC | CASSETGTYEQYF
16 | NA | TRBJ2-2 | TRBV9 | TRBD1 | TGTGCCAGCAGCGTAGCCGGGACAGTTAACACCGGGGAGCTGTTTTTT | CASSVAGTVNTGELFF